Below, 10 T cell receptor beta chains from the same sample are listed, as sequenced in a study of regulatory T cells in long-lasting Graves disease. Through Arm-PCR of CDR3 regions and iRepertoire HTBI primers, TCR beta libraries were built. TCRdb reprocessed the multiplex PCR reads with MiXCR, giving one entry per CDR3 protein. This sample has around 400,000 distinct CDR3 sequences, with roughly a quarter found just once. Stated time point: persistent/refractory GD, antithyroid drugs over 5 years with positive TRAb. After RNA was extracted from PBMCs, the TCR library was made from it. Sequencing used peripheral blood mononuclear cells (PBMCs), obtained when the disease was refractory, from a patient treated with antithyroid drugs. The origin of the receptors is a female donor with Graves disease.

A few counts support this clonotype. Here the CDR3 DNA reads TGTGCCAGCACCGTACTAGCGGGAGGGGCCGGGGAGCTGTTTTTT. Protein product: CASTVLAGGAGELFF. This chain connects TRBV12-3 or TRBV12-4 to TRBJ2-2, with 13 bases identical to TRBD2. V trimming: 7 bases; J trimming: 6 bases; junction bases outside the gene matches: 5. The CDR3 totals 15 residues.

Many counts were recorded for this clonotype. The rearrangement joins TRBV20-1 to TRBJ2-7; TRBD1 might be the D (6 bases). Germline CDR1 and CDR2: DFQATT and SNEGSKA (reference sequence). The CDR3 spans 14 residues. V was pared by 6 bases and J by 2 bases, with 17 bases between. The chain's CDR3 is CSAIPDRFPYEQYF. Written as DNA, the CDR3 is TGCAGTGCCATACCTGACAGGTTCCCCTACGAGCAGTACTTC.

This clonotype showed up many times. The rearrangement links TRBV2 to TRBJ2-7; no clear D. V was pared by 6 bases and J by 3 bases, with 6 bases between. Looked up from germline, CDR1 is SNHLY and CDR2 is FYNNEI. This CDR3 has 11 amino acids. For the CDR3, the DNA is TGTGCCAGCAGAGAACACTACGAGCAGTACTTC. Translated: CASREHYEQYF.

This clonotype was detected many times. The gene calls are TRBV28 and TRBJ2-7, with D possibly being TRBD2 (6 bases). Trimming removed 3 bases from V and 4 bases from J, with 13 bases in between. This CDR3 region has 14 residues. The germline V gene encodes CDR1 MDHEN and CDR2 SYDVKM. CDR3 in amino acids: CASSFIGGSYEQYF. DNA for the CDR3: TGTGCCAGCAGTTTTATCGGAGGGTCTTACGAGCAGTACTTC. Drawing the rest from reference TRBV28 and TRBJ2-7, the complete variable domain is DVKVTQSSRYLVKRTGEKVFLECVQDMDHENMFWYRQDPGLGLRLIYFSYDVKMKEKGDIPEGYSVSREKKERFSLILESASTNQTSMYLCASSFIGGSYEQYFGPGTRLTVT.

The chain links TRBV7-9 to TRBJ1-1; 7 bases map to TRBD1. The CDR3 consists of 16 residues. V lost 3 bases, J lost 1 base, and 8 bases stayed unmatched. In germline, CDR1 is SEHNR, CDR2 FQNEAQ (reference sequence). The CDR3 nucleotides read TGTGCCAGCAGCTTTGGAGGGGGCGGGCGGAACACTGAAGCTTTCTTT. Translation gives CASSFGGGGRNTEAFF.

This clonotype came up a few times. The chain carries TRBV7-9 and TRBJ1-1, with TRBD1 matching over 7 bases. Looked up from germline, CDR1 is SEHNR and CDR2 is FQNEAQ (reference sequence). With 11 bases clipped from V and 1 base from J, the junction kept 7 bases outside the gene matches. CDR3 length: 13 amino acids. The CDR3 coding sequence is TGTGCCGGCGACAGGGCGGAGAACACTGAAGCTTTCTTT. This codes for CAGDRAENTEAFF.

The rearrangement uses TRBV6-1 and TRBJ2-1; D possibly corresponds to TRBD1 (5 bases). This CDR3 has 16 residues. Germline CDR1 and CDR2: MNHNS and SASEGT. V gave up 7 bases and J gave up 4 bases, with 20 bases separating them. CDR3 coding DNA: TGTGCCAGCATTCAAAGCAGGGTAGGGGATTACAATGAGCAGTTCTTC. This encodes CASIQSRVGDYNEQFF.

This clonotype was recorded a few times. The chain recombines TRBV27 with TRBJ2-5, with no clear D. The CDR3 contains 13 residues. The germline CDR1 and CDR2 sequences are MNHEY and SMNVEV (reference sequence). V lost 7 bases to trimming and J lost 4 bases, with 13 bases between them. The CDR3 here is CASTTRDGETQYF. Here the CDR3 DNA reads TGTGCCAGCACCACCCGAGACGGAGAGACCCAGTACTTC.

This clonotype has at least ten counts. The CDR3 loop is CSATRDGAFF. The DNA of the CDR3 is TGCAGTGCTACGCGGGACGGAGCTTTCTTT. The gene calls are TRBV20-1 and TRBJ1-1, with TRBD1 as a possible D gene (5 bases). The CDR3 has 10 residues. The V end lost 4 bases, the J end lost 10 bases, and 10 bases lay between the germline ends. Germline V gene sequence: CDR1 DFQATT, CDR2 SNEGSKA (reference sequence).

Only a few counts were recorded for this clonotype. The rearrangement links TRBV5-4 to TRBJ1-6; D is uncertain. This CDR3 region has 14 residues. Deletions cut 4 bases from V and 10 bases from J, with 15 bases between. Germline assignment: CDR1 SGHNT and CDR2 YYREEE (reference sequence). CDR3 sequence reads: CASSIRTGGSPLHF. CDR3 sequence (DNA): TGTGCCAGCAGCATCCGGACGGGCGGGTCACCCCTCCACTTT.